This TCR beta chain was captured by sequencing in a study of T cell responses to AZD1222 COVID-19 vaccine. Generated by immunoSEQ multiplex PCR, the TCRdb table keeps only in-frame clones and is missing some. The data show around 130,000 clones, about nine tenths seen once. Per germline, CDR1 SGHTA and CDR2 FQGNSA. The V and J ends lost 4 bases and 0 bases, in that order; junction bases with no gene match: 8. There are 19 residues in the CDR3. This sequence was found in an adult who received the MenACWY meningococcal vaccine as a control. The chain combines TRBV7-2 with TRBJ1-6; 11 bases map to TRBD1. The source material was peripheral blood, sampled 28 days after the second dose of the MenACWY control vaccine. CDR3 DNA sequence: TGTGCCAGCAGCTCCCCGGGACAGGGGGAAGGCTCCTATAATTCACCCCTCCACTTT. Protein product: CASSSPGQGEGSYNSPLHF.